This T cell receptor (beta chain) was identified during a study of shared clonotypes between healthy human individuals. Looking at the study overall: Plates per donor: three CD4 naive, three CD4 memory, two CD8 naive, one CD8 memory.

Sequencing used immunoSEQ multiplex PCR; TCRdb keeps in-frame clones, though not all of them. The sample consists of some 1 million clones, around 74% of them appearing once. This clone showed up just once. What it binds is not known. Study results and caveats: Larger richness was generally estimated for naive than memory subsets.

The length of the CDR3 is 15 residues. The V end was cut by 0 bases, the J end by 2 bases, with 11 bases between. The germline CDR1 and CDR2 sequences are SGHNT and YYREEE (reference sequence). The chain employs TRBV5-4 and TRBJ1-1; D perhaps matches TRBD1 (5 bases). Sequenced: memory CD4+ T cells sorted from blood. Subset noted: CD45RA-negative fraction. The receptor was isolated from a man between 18 and 35 years old in good health. Here the CDR3 DNA reads TGTGCCAGCAGCTTGGGGGGGACGGTTAACACTGAAGCTTTCTTT. As protein: CASSLGGTVNTEAFF. Full variable domain (remainder filled in from reference TRBV5-4 and TRBJ1-1): ETGVTQSPTHLIKTRGQQVTLRCSSQSGHNTVSWYQQALGQGPQFIFQYYREEENGRGNFPPRFSGLQFPNYSSELNVNALELDDSALYLCASSLGGTVNTEAFFGQGTRLTVV.